The 30 T cell receptor beta chains presented below share a single source sample, sequenced in a study of patients and donors after allogeneic stem cell transplantation. MiXCR was run by TCRdb on the RT-PCR reads, yielding one entry per CDR3 protein. The table shows about 960,000 distinct CDR3 sequences, with about a sixth occurring only once. Input material: blood, either unsorted or a sorted T cell fraction (not recorded which). The source is a human donor who was either an allogeneic HSCT recipient or a stem cell or donor lymphocyte infusion donor (not recorded which). It is not recorded whose cells these are; they may come from a transplant donor.

The chain joins TRBV6-2 or TRBV6-3 to TRBJ2-3, with a possible D match to TRBD2 (5 bases). Germline lookup yields CDR1 MNHEY and CDR2 SVGEGT. Trimming took off 5 bases at V and 2 bases at J, with 14 bases between the two ends. This CDR3 region has 15 residues. The CDR3 nucleotides read TGTGCCAGCAGTGACGACTACCAAGTCACAGATACGCAGTATTTT. Translation: CASSDDYQVTDTQYF.

The chain recombines TRBV5-1 with TRBJ1-1; D is unclear. V was cut by 0 bases and J by 3 bases, with 12 bases left in between. Germline CDR1 reads SGHRS; CDR2 reads YFSETQ. This CDR3 comprises 15 residues. CDR3 region: CASSLEGVRDTEAFF. The CDR3 DNA follows: TGCGCCAGCAGCTTGGAAGGAGTGCGGGACACTGAAGCTTTCTTT.

The genes are TRBV12-3 or TRBV12-4 and TRBJ2-1; D possibly corresponds to TRBD2 (7 bases). The germline V and J ends were trimmed by 3 bases and 6 bases, with 18 bases remaining between them. CDR3 length: 16 residues. CDR3 bases: TGTGCCAGCAGTTTCCCCCGGGGAGGGGGGCCCAATGAGCAGTTCTTC. Translated, it gives CASSFPRGGGPNEQFF.

This clonotype was picked up a small number of times. The J gene is TRBJ2-7, the V gene TRBV7-9; TRBD1 matches at 7 bases. CDR1 is SEHNR, CDR2 FQNEAQ, per germline (reference sequence). Trimming at V came to 5 bases and at J to 1 base, leaving 5 bases not matched to a gene. The CDR3 sequence is 14 residues long. The CDR3 sequence: CASSKDRQSYEQYF. For the CDR3, the DNA is TGTGCCAGCAGCAAGGACAGGCAGTCCTACGAGCAGTACTTC.

This clonotype was recorded a few times. This CDR3 is CASSQDEGVYTEAFF. The DNA of the CDR3 is TGCGCCAGCAGCCAAGATGAGGGGGTGTACACTGAAGCTTTCTTT. The gene calls are TRBV4-1 and TRBJ1-1; D is possibly TRBD1 (6 bases). Trimming took off 0 bases at V and 3 bases at J, with 11 bases between the two ends. This CDR3 has 15 amino acids. Germline V gene lookup returns CDR1 MGHRA and CDR2 YSYEKL.

This clonotype was counted between two and nine times. The chain couples TRBV7-4 to TRBJ2-7, with 9 nucleotides matching TRBD1. The CDR3 contains 14 residues. Germline CDR1 and CDR2: SGHVT and SQSDAQ. Trimming removed 6 bases from V and 7 bases from J; junction bases left unmatched: 10. CDR3 nucleotides: TGTGCCAGCAGTCTCTACAGGGGGCGCGAGGAGCAGTACTTC. The encoded protein is CASSLYRGREEQYF.

The V and J genes are TRBV5-5 and TRBJ1-6; D unclear. The CDR3 is 14 residues long. Germline V gene sequence: CDR1 SGHKS, CDR2 YYEKEE (reference sequence). V lost 0 bases, J lost 5 bases, and 6 bases lay in between. The CDR3 here is CASSLGRDNSPLHF. CDR3 bases: TGTGCCAGCAGCTTGGGACGGGATAATTCACCCCTCCACTTT. Complete variable domain (other parts from reference TRBV5-5 and TRBJ1-6): DAGVTQSPTHLIKTRGQQVTLRCSPISGHKSVSWYQQVLGQGPQFIFQYYEKEERGRGNFPDRFSARQFPNYSSELNVNALLLGDSALYLCASSLGRDNSPLHFGNGTRLTVT.

The chain employs TRBV28 and TRBJ2-1; 7 positions agree with TRBD1. Germline V lookup: CDR1 MDHEN, CDR2 SYDVKM. V shed 6 bases and J 6 bases; nucleotides not matched to a gene: 8. This CDR3 is built from 14 residues. CDR3 loop: CASRPRRDSNEQFF. The CDR3 DNA reads TGTGCCAGCAGACCACGCCGGGACAGCAATGAGCAGTTCTTC.

The chain employs TRBV5-1 and TRBJ1-1; maybe TRBD1 (6 bases). The germline gives CDR1 SGHRS, CDR2 YFSETQ. Trimming shortened V by 3 bases and J by 0 bases, and 15 bases separated the two germline ends. The length of the CDR3 is 16 residues. DNA for the CDR3: TGCGCCAGCAGCTCCCGGGACGGGGACATGAACACTGAAGCTTTCTTT. Protein sequence: CASSSRDGDMNTEAFF.

The rearrangement uses TRBV4-3 and TRBJ1-2; TRBD1 matches 7 bases. With V trimmed by 0 bases and J by 4 bases, 14 bases remained unmatched. Germline V gene sequence: CDR1 LGHNA, CDR2 YSLEER. The CDR3 has 18 amino acids. CDR3: CASSQDMTGTVTSYGYTF. The CDR3 coding sequence is TGCGCCAGCAGCCAAGATATGACCGGGACAGTAACTTCCTATGGCTACACCTTC.

The chain employs TRBV5-1 and TRBJ2-3, with D perhaps matching TRBD2 (6 bases). Trimming took 0 bases from V and 2 from J, leaving 10 bases between them. Looked up from germline, CDR1 is SGHRS and CDR2 is YFSETQ. This CDR3 has 15 residues. The CDR3 DNA reads as TGCGCCAGCAGCTTGGTAGCGGCAAACACAGATACGCAGTATTTT. This codes for CASSLVAANTDTQYF.

The gene calls are TRBV9 and TRBJ2-7; TRBD2 matches 10 bases. CDR3 length equals 14 residues. V lost 3 bases to trimming and J lost 6 bases; unmatched junction nucleotides: 6. CDR1 SGDLS and CDR2 YYNGEE come from the germline V gene. This CDR3 is CASSGTSGKGEQYF. The CDR3 bases are TGTGCCAGCAGCGGCACTAGCGGGAAGGGCGAGCAGTACTTC.

This clonotype showed up just a few times. The V and J genes are TRBV4-3 and TRBJ1-3, with no clear D. V lost 1 base to trimming and J lost 0 bases, with 7 bases between them. CDR3 length equals 15 residues. Germline V lookup: CDR1 LGHNA, CDR2 YSLEER. Written as DNA, the CDR3 is TGCGCCAGCAGCCAAGTAGGAAGCTCTGGAAACACCATATATTTT. Its translation: CASSQVGSSGNTIYF.

This clonotype has just a few counts. This chain's CDR3 is CASSSPRLWDNTDTQYF. Written as DNA, the CDR3 is TGTGCCAGCAGTTCACCCCGACTATGGGACAACACAGATACGCAGTATTTT. The chain is built from TRBV12-3 or TRBV12-4 and TRBJ2-3, with a weak D call TRBD1 (6 bases). Trimming removed 4 bases at V and 2 bases at J, with 19 bases between. The CDR3 loop spans 17 amino acids.

This clonotype was counted between two and nine times. V usage is TRBV5-4 and J usage is TRBJ2-1; D perhaps matches TRBD1 (6 bases). The CDR3 contains 17 residues. Trimming removed 4 bases at V and 0 bases at J, with 17 bases between. Germline values: CDR1 SGHNT, CDR2 YYREEE (reference sequence). Here the CDR3 reads CASSALLGHSSYNEQFF. CDR3 bases: TGTGCCAGCAGCGCCCTTTTGGGACACAGCTCCTACAATGAGCAGTTCTTC.

The V call is TRBV28, the J call TRBJ2-7, with D possibly matching TRBD2 (5 bases). The ends were cut back, 8 bases at V and 0 bases at J, with 11 bases in the middle. This CDR3 is 13 amino acids long. Germline V gives CDR1 MDHEN, CDR2 SYDVKM. The CDR3 nucleotides read TGTGCCAGCTTCGGAGGAAGCTCCTACGAGCAGTACTTC. This codes for CASFGGSSYEQYF.

This clonotype turned up a few times. This chain connects TRBV27 to TRBJ2-7; 14 positions match TRBD2. This CDR3 spans 15 amino acids. Germline values: CDR1 MNHEY, CDR2 SMNVEV (reference sequence). The trim removed 5 bases at V and 6 bases at J, leaving 6 bases unmatched. CDR3 protein: CASSGSGLAGVEQYF. The CDR3, as DNA: TGTGCCAGCAGTGGATCGGGACTAGCGGGAGTCGAGCAGTACTTC.

This clonotype was observed a few times. V and J are TRBV5-1 and TRBJ2-7; TRBD2 matches 8 bases. The CDR3 sequence is 15 residues long. After removal of 4 bases from V and 3 bases from J, the junction contained 9 bases not matched to a gene. Germline loops: CDR1 SGHRS, CDR2 YFSETQ. This CDR3 is CASSQGGLANYEQYF. The DNA for the CDR3 is TGCGCCAGCAGCCAAGGAGGACTAGCCAACTACGAGCAGTACTTC.

There are a few counts of this clonotype. J is TRBJ1-2 and V is TRBV12-3 or TRBV12-4, with TRBD1 as a possible D gene (5 bases). The CDR3 totals 12 residues. V was cut by 6 bases and J by 6 bases, with 11 bases left in between. The CDR3 here is CASSYDSDGYTF. The CDR3 coding sequence is TGTGCCAGCAGCTATGACAGTGATGGCTACACCTTC.

The sample holds a few counts of this clonotype. This chain links TRBV11-3 with TRBJ2-3, with TRBD1 matching 7 bases. From germline, CDR1 is SGHNT and CDR2 YENEEA. V shed 5 bases, J shed 2 bases, and the junction held 7 bases outside the gene matches. This CDR3 is 15 amino acids long. The CDR3 spells CASSPRQGPTDTQYF. The CDR3 region has the DNA TGTGCCAGCAGCCCGCGACAGGGCCCCACAGATACGCAGTATTTT.

About this clonotype: The junction differs from germline at one of its ends, possibly a read error. The V gene is TRBV7-7, the J gene TRBJ2-3; D is possibly TRBD1 (7 bases). CDR1 is SSHAT and CDR2 is FNYEAQ in the germline V gene (reference sequence). The CDR3 is made up of 17 amino acids. Here the CDR3 DNA reads TGTGCTAGCAGCTTAGCAACCGAGGGCAGGGGGGCAGATACGCAGTATTTT. Encoded protein: CASSLATEGRGADTQYF.

The chain recombines TRBV6-2 or TRBV6-3 with TRBJ2-5; tentative D call: TRBD1 (6 bases). Trimming left V 6 bases short and J 5 bases short, with 19 bases between. Germline V lookup: CDR1 MNHEY, CDR2 SVGEGT. CDR3 length: 15 amino acids. This CDR3 reads CASSSSLGAQETQYF. The CDR3 coding sequence is TGTGCCAGCAGCAGCTCTTTGGGGGCCCAGGAGACCCAGTACTTC.

The table lists this clonotype with many counts. The V gene is TRBV7-9, the J gene TRBJ1-3; 7 positions agree with TRBD1. CDR1 is SEHNR and CDR2 is FQNEAQ in the germline V gene (reference sequence). The CDR3 totals 14 residues. V shed 4 bases and J 2 bases; nucleotides not matched to a gene: 2. CDR3 loop: CASSYGQAGNTIYF. The CDR3 DNA sequence: TGTGCCAGCAGCTACGGACAGGCTGGAAACACCATATATTTT.

The chain uses TRBV19 and TRBJ2-1, with 7 bases aligning to TRBD2. CDR1 is LNHDA and CDR2 is SQIVND in the germline V gene (reference sequence). J was trimmed by 7 bases and V by 4 bases; bases with no gene match: 13. CDR3 length: 16 residues. For the CDR3, the DNA is TGTGCCAGTAGTAAGGCCAGCGGCGGGAGTTCGAATGAGCAGTTCTTC. This translates into CASSKASGGSSNEQFF.

The V call is TRBV6-5, the J call TRBJ1-3; perhaps TRBD1 as D (6 bases). V was cut by 0 bases and J by 0 bases, with 12 bases left in between. This CDR3 spans 17 amino acids. Germline lookup yields CDR1 MNHEY and CDR2 SVGAGI. The chain's CDR3 is CASSYSDRPRSGNTIYF. In DNA, the CDR3 is TGTGCCAGCAGTTACTCCGACAGGCCCCGCTCTGGAAACACCATATATTTT.

The CDR3 DNA reads TGTGCCAGCGGGCTTCAGTACTTC. It encodes CASGLQYF. V is TRBV25-1 and J is TRBJ2-7; the D is unclear. Germline CDR1 MGHDK, CDR2 SYGVNS. Trimming pared 8 bases from V and 10 bases from J, leaving 6 bases between. The CDR3 runs 8 residues.

This clonotype was detected many times. V usage is TRBV12-3 or TRBV12-4 and J usage is TRBJ1-5; D is ambiguous. CDR3 length: 14 amino acids. Trimming took off 5 bases at V and 3 bases at J, with 11 bases between the two ends. The CDR3 here is CASSTDGLNQPQHF. The CDR3 nucleotides are TGTGCCAGCAGTACTGACGGACTCAATCAGCCCCAGCATTTT.

The chain joins TRBV4-2 to TRBJ2-1, with 8 positions matching TRBD1. V trimming: 4 bases; J trimming: 5 bases; junction bases outside the gene matches: 7. From germline, CDR1 is LGHNA and CDR2 YNFKEQ. The CDR3 extends over 15 amino acids. The CDR3 spells CASSRRGTGDNEQFF. The CDR3 DNA is TGTGCCAGCAGCCGAAGGGGGACAGGAGACAATGAGCAGTTCTTC.

This clonotype occurred a few times. This chain joins TRBV12-3 or TRBV12-4 and TRBJ2-1; the D call may be TRBD1 or TRBD2 (5 bases each). Trimming stripped 5 bases from V and 11 bases from J, with 13 bases between. This CDR3 is built from 12 residues. CDR3 sequence: CASSNRDAKQFF. In nucleotides, the CDR3 is TGTGCCAGCAGTAACCGGGACGCAAAGCAGTTCTTC.

The chain employs TRBV6-5 and TRBJ2-2; the D call may be TRBD1 or TRBD2 (6 bases each). The V end lost 2 bases, the J end lost 2 bases, and 12 bases lay between the germline ends. Germline V gene data show CDR1 as MNHEY and CDR2 as SVGAGI. The CDR3 totals 16 residues. The CDR3 DNA reads as TGTGCCAGCAGTTACGAGGGGGGCCTAAACACCGGGGAGCTGTTTTTT. The encoded protein is CASSYEGGLNTGELFF.